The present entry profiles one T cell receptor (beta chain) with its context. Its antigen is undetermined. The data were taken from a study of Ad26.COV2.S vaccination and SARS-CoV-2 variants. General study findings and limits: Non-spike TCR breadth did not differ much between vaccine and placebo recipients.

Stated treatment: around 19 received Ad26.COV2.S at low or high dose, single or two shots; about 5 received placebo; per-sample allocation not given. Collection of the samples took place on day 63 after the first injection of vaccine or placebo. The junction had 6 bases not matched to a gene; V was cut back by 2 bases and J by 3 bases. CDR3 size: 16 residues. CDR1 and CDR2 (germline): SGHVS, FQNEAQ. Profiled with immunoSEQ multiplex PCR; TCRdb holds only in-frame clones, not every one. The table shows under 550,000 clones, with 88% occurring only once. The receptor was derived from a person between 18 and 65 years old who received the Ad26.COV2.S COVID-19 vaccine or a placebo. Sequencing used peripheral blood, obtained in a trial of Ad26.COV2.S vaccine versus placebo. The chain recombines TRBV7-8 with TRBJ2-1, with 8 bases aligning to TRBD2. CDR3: CASSLKRGPLYNEQFF. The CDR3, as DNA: TGTGCCAGCAGCTTAAAGCGGGGGCCACTCTACAATGAGCAGTTCTTC.